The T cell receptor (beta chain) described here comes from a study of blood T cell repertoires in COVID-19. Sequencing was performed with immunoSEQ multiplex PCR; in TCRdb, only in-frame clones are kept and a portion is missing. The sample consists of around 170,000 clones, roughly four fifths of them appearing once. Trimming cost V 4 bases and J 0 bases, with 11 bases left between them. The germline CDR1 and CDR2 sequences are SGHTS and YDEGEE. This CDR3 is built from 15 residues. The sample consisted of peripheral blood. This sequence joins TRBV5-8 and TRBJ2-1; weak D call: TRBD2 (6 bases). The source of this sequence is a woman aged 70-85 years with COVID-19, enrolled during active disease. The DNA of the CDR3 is TGTGCCAGCAGCGGAGGGGCATACTCCTACAATGAGCAGTTCTTC. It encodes CASSGGAYSYNEQFF.